The present entry profiles one T cell receptor (beta chain) with its context. Its antigen remains unidentified. These data originate in a study of cytomegalovirus exposure and HLA in healthy donors. Study results and limitations: It was reported in a later analysis that an Asian-associated ancestry cluster showed fewer N-insertions than the approximately 670-donor mean. Sequencing likely produced, as an artifact, a cluster of highly shared sequence variants.

This CDR3 spans 15 amino acids. Germline assignment: CDR1 SGHRS and CDR2 YFSETQ. V shed 7 bases and J shed 14 bases, with 25 bases lying between them. The PCR ran on 60 Vbeta and 13 Jbeta primers. Generated by immunoSEQ multiplex PCR, the TCRdb table keeps only in-frame clones and is missing some. The sample data list 140,000 to 150,000 clones. The chain links TRBV5-1 to TRBJ1-6, with a tentative D call TRBD1 (5 bases). Material for sequencing was PBMCs. The sequence derives from a male donor in good health and CMV-seronegative. CDR3 DNA: TGCGCCAGCCAAAAGGGCGGGACGACGGAAGAGGCCCTCCACTTT. It is translated as CASQKGGTTEEALHF.